This paragraph covers one T cell receptor (beta chain) sequence. Antigen: not known. These data come from a study of human T cells and chemical hapten exposure. Findings and caveats of the study: Donors were affected by alopecia, so their immune reaction might vary from that of healthy individuals. Sensitizing with DPC caused no change in TCRs above 1 in 1000 frequency. Expanded TCRs made up significantly more big CDR3 similarity clusters than controls did.

TCRdb independently ran MiXCR on the RACE reads; one entry per CDR3 protein. The table includes approximately 260,000 distinct CDR3 sequences, over 7.5% detected once. The CDR3 length is 13 residues. V was cut by 3 bases and J by 4 bases, with 9 bases left in between. Looked up from germline, CDR1 is SGHTA and CDR2 is FQGNSA. Regarding time point: pre-sensitization, week 0. Noted treatment: therapeutic diphenylcyclopropenone sensitization with weekly scalp DPC. Prior to each patch test being applied, blood was drawn. V gene TRBV7-2 combines with J gene TRBJ1-1, with no clear D. The clonotype comes from a young man with alopecia areata. Some clones in this sample may be carry-over from other donors' samples. Here the sequenced sample was whole blood, taken in connection with sensitization to the hapten diphenylcyclopropenone (DPC). CDR3 amino acids: CASSLPGTTEAFF. The CDR3 region has the DNA TGTGCCAGCAGCTTGCCGGGAACCACTGAAGCTTTCTTT.